The clone carrying this T cell receptor (beta chain) has a handful of counts. The antigen remains unidentified. Germline V CDR1 and CDR2: LNHDA, SQIVND (reference sequence). The CDR3 is 13 residues long. Deletions cut 8 bases from V and 1 base from J, with 11 bases between. The data are from a study of cytomegalovirus exposure and HLA in healthy donors. The PCR ran on 60 Vbeta and 13 Jbeta primers. Some clones are missing from TCRdb's copy, which holds only in-frame ones; the method was immunoSEQ multiplex PCR. The sample has about 70,000 clones, 74% seen once; the top ten hold around 10%. Study findings and constraints: Among the most significant clusters, several appeared linked to common viral pathogens in a later analysis. TCR beta V- and J-gene trimming was later associated with a missense DCLRE1C variant. Researchers reported from a later analysis that most CMV-associated TCR beta chains appeared HLA-restricted. Presence/absence results assume similar sequencing depth per donor, which may not hold.

The chain couples TRBV19 to TRBJ1-2; TRBD1 might be the D (5 bases). The TCR originated in a woman aged 55-69 years in good health and CMV-seropositive. The sample taken for sequencing was PBMCs. CDR3 coding DNA: TGTGCCAGTTCCGACAGACTTAACTATGGCTACACCTTC. Translating it yields CASSDRLNYGYTF. Full variable domain (remainder filled in from reference TRBV19 and TRBJ1-2): DGGITQSPKYLFRKEGQNVTLSCEQNLNHDAMYWYRQDPGQGLRLIYYSQIVNDFQKGDIAEGYSVSREKKESFPLTVTSAQKNPTAFYLCASSDRLNYGYTFGSGTRLTVV.